Below, 21 T cell receptor beta chains from the same sample are listed, as sequenced in a study of neurological immune-mediated disorders. TCRdb independently ran MiXCR on the 5' RACE reads; one entry per CDR3 protein. The sample lists approximately 82,000 distinct CDR3 sequences; less than 15% were seen once. The sequenced sample was PBMCs. The receptor set was obtained from a woman aged 50 to 60 in good health.

This clonotype was recorded many times. V usage is TRBV5-5 and J usage is TRBJ1-1, with D uncertain. V was clipped by 1 base and J by 3 bases, with 10 bases between them. In germline, CDR1 is SGHKS, CDR2 YYEKEE (reference sequence). The length of the CDR3 is 14 residues. The CDR3 coding sequence is TGTGCCAGCAGCTTGATGATATGGGACACTGAAGCTTTCTTT. It is translated as CASSLMIWDTEAFF. The full variable domain, rest sourced from reference TRBV5-5 and TRBJ1-1, is DAGVTQSPTHLIKTRGQQVTLRCSPISGHKSVSWYQQVLGQGPQFIFQYYEKEERGRGNFPDRFSARQFPNYSSELNVNALLLGDSALYLCASSLMIWDTEAFFGQGTRLTVV.

This clonotype was observed many times. CDR3 residues: CASKQGTGANVLTF. The CDR3 bases are TGCGCCAGTAAACAGGGTACTGGGGCCAACGTCCTGACTTTC. The chain carries TRBV5-1 and TRBJ2-6; a weak D match, TRBD1 (6 bases). Germline CDR1 and CDR2: SGHRS and YFSETQ. The length of the CDR3 is 14 residues. V lost 8 bases, J lost 2 bases, and 11 bases lay in between.

This clonotype was seen ten or more times. This sequence joins TRBV20-1 and TRBJ1-2; 7 nucleotides match TRBD1. V shed 4 bases, J shed 7 bases, and the junction held 6 bases outside the gene matches. The germline V gene encodes CDR1 DFQATT and CDR2 SNEGSKA (reference sequence). The CDR3 spans 12 residues. CDR3 DNA sequence: TGCAGTGCTAAACAGGGGATAGGTGGCTACACCTTC. Amino acids: CSAKQGIGGYTF.

This clonotype appeared a few times. This chain uses TRBV20-1 with TRBJ2-3, with TRBD2 matching 11 bases. CDR1 is DFQATT and CDR2 is SNEGSKA in the germline V gene (reference sequence). The V gene end was trimmed by 6 bases and the J gene end by 5 bases; junction bases not matched to a gene: 10. The CDR3 is 15 residues long. The CDR3 is CSATQTSGDGDTQYF. Written as DNA, the CDR3 is TGCAGTGCAACCCAGACTAGCGGGGATGGAGATACGCAGTATTTT.

A few counts support this clonotype. The junction differs from germline at one of its ends, possibly a read error. The DNA for the CDR3 is TGCGCCAGCACTGAGGGGTGGACAGGCCAAGGGTTCTTT. It translates to CASTEGWTGQGFF. This chain connects TRBV10-2 to TRBJ1-1; 7 bases align to TRBD1. CDR1 and CDR2 (germline): WSHSY, SAAADI. This CDR3 spans 13 amino acids.

The table lists this clonotype with many counts. The gene calls are TRBV28 and TRBJ2-1; TRBD1 might be the D (6 bases). Germline V gene data show CDR1 as MDHEN and CDR2 as SYDVKM. V was trimmed by 6 bases and J by 2 bases, leaving 17 bases between them. The CDR3 length is 16 residues. The CDR3 DNA sequence: TGTGCCAGCAGCTCACCAACAGGGACGGCCTACAATGAGCAGTTCTTC. Residues: CASSSPTGTAYNEQFF.

This clonotype was counted many times. This chain joins TRBV24-1 and TRBJ2-5; D not resolved. The CDR3 has 15 amino acids. V lost 7 bases and J 4 bases, leaving 18 bases between the germline ends. The germline gives CDR1 KGHDR, CDR2 SFDVKD. CDR3 DNA sequence: TGTGCCACCAGCTCGGCTCAGTCTTTGGGAGAGACCCAGTACTTC. It specifies CATSSAQSLGETQYF.

This clonotype was detected ten times or more. This chain links TRBV15 with TRBJ2-1; 10 nucleotides align to TRBD2. The junction had 2 bases not matched to a gene; V was cut back by 1 base and J by 2 bases. Per germline, CDR1 LNHNV and CDR2 YYDKDF (reference sequence). CDR3 length: 16 amino acids. For the CDR3, the DNA is TGTGCCACCAGCAGAGTAGCGGGAGGCGCCTACAATGAGCAGTTCTTC. It yields the protein CATSRVAGGAYNEQFF.

This clonotype came up many times. The chain employs TRBV29-1 and TRBJ1-1; possibly TRBD1 for D (6 bases). Trimming shortened V by 4 bases and J by 1 base, and 10 bases separated the two germline ends. There are 13 residues in the CDR3. Germline-derived CDR1 and CDR2 are SQVTM and ANQGSEA. CDR3 nucleotide sequence: TGCAGCGTTGGGGGGGCCGCGAACACTGAAGCTTTCTTT. Translating it yields CSVGGAANTEAFF.

This clonotype has ten or more counts. The chain carries TRBV5-1 and TRBJ1-5, with D perhaps TRBD1 (5 bases). Germline loops: CDR1 SGHRS, CDR2 YFSETQ. The V gene lost 0 bases and the J gene lost 1 base, with 8 bases spanning the gap. The CDR3 is 15 residues long. For the CDR3, the DNA is TGCGCCAGCAGCTTGGACGGACAAAGCAATCAGCCCCAGCATTTT. It yields the protein CASSLDGQSNQPQHF.

This clonotype has ten or more counts. V is TRBV18 and J is TRBJ2-1; D is undetermined. The CDR3 runs to 13 residues. The V end was cut by 3 bases, the J end by 8 bases, with 11 bases between. Germline assignment: CDR1 KGHSH and CDR2 LQKENI. CDR3 DNA: TGTGCCAGCTCACCTTACGGGCGATATGAGCAGTTCTTC. Its translation is CASSPYGRYEQFF.

This clonotype was seen repeatedly, ten times or more. This CDR3 is CASGSGREYEQYF. The CDR3 DNA reads as TGTGCCAGCGGAAGCGGGAGAGAATACGAGCAGTACTTC. V and J are TRBV7-6 and TRBJ2-7; 8 nucleotides match TRBD2. V was clipped by 8 bases and J by 4 bases; unmatched bases: 7. This CDR3 has 13 amino acids. Germline CDR1 and CDR2: SGHVS and FNYEAQ.

This clonotype was detected a few times. V gene TRBV20-1 combines with J gene TRBJ1-2; 7 bases fit TRBD1. The V segment lost 2 bases and the J segment 6 bases; nucleotides outside the gene matches: 9. This CDR3 region has 14 residues. Germline V gene data show CDR1 as DFQATT and CDR2 as SNEGSKA (reference sequence). The CDR3 loop reads CSARLTTGWDGYTF. The DNA for the CDR3 is TGCAGTGCTAGACTGACGACAGGGTGGGATGGCTACACCTTC.

This clonotype was seen many times. This chain uses TRBV5-1 with TRBJ1-3, with 9 nucleotides matching TRBD1. The germline V gene encodes CDR1 SGHRS and CDR2 YFSETQ. V lost 3 bases and J lost 4; bases outside the gene matches: 5. The length of the CDR3 is 15 residues. CDR3 residues: CASSSSGTGGNTIYF. The CDR3 bases are TGCGCCAGCAGCTCATCAGGGACAGGGGGAAACACCATATATTTT.

This clonotype appeared many times. This chain connects TRBV14 to TRBJ1-1; D might be TRBD1 (6 bases). V lost 0 bases, J lost 0 bases, and 11 bases lay in between. CDR1 is SGHDN, CDR2 FVKESK, per germline. This CDR3 is built from 16 residues. The CDR3 DNA is TGTGCCAGCAGCCAAGATTGGGGACAACTGAACACTGAAGCTTTCTTT. Its translation: CASSQDWGQLNTEAFF.

This clonotype appeared many times. This chain links TRBV5-1 with TRBJ1-2, with D perhaps TRBD1 (5 bases). CDR1 and CDR2 from the germline V gene are SGHRS and YFSETQ. The V and J ends lost 0 bases and 2 bases respectively, with 8 bases between them. There are 14 residues in the CDR3. CDR3 sequence: CASSLVGTNYGYTF. CDR3 in DNA: TGCGCCAGCAGCTTGGTAGGGACGAACTATGGCTACACCTTC.

V is TRBV5-1 and J is TRBJ1-1; D not resolved. Germline V CDR1 and CDR2: SGHRS, YFSETQ. This CDR3 is built from 13 residues. V was pared by 1 base and J by 11 bases, with 15 bases between. The CDR3 loop is CASSLRTDSTAFF. The DNA of the CDR3 is TGCGCCAGCAGCTTGAGGACCGATTCGACGGCTTTCTTT.

This clonotype was observed at least ten times. The chain combines TRBV20-1 with TRBJ1-3; no clear D. Germline V gives CDR1 DFQATT, CDR2 SNEGSKA (reference sequence). CDR3 length: 13 residues. Trimming took off 1 base at V and 8 bases at J, with 12 bases between the two ends. The CDR3 spells CSARARVLDTIYF. The CDR3 coding sequence is TGCAGTGCTAGAGCCCGCGTCCTTGACACCATATATTTT.

This clonotype was seen ten or more times. One junction end does not reproduce the germline sequence, and a read error may be involved. The rearrangement uses TRBV14 and TRBJ1-4; D remains unclear. CDR3 length: 15 amino acids. Germline loops: CDR1 SGHDN, CDR2 FVKESK. The CDR3 DNA reads TGTGCCACCAGCCGATCCGGCTCCTGGAATGAAAAACTGTTTTTT. Amino acids: CATSRSGSWNEKLFF.

In DNA, the CDR3 is TGTGCCAGCTCTCGACGGACTAGCGGGGGGCCCGGGGAGCTGTTTTTT. Its translation: CASSRRTSGGPGELFF. The gene calls are TRBV7-2 and TRBJ2-2, with 14 bases identical to TRBD2. The V gene end was trimmed by 8 bases and the J gene end by 6 bases; junction bases not matched to a gene: 8. The germline V gene encodes CDR1 SGHTA and CDR2 FQGNSA. The CDR3 has 16 amino acids.

This clonotype was observed many times. The chain joins TRBV5-1 to TRBJ2-1; no reliable D call. With 2 bases removed from V and 5 bases from J, the gap between germline ends came to 14 bases. This CDR3 has 15 residues. Germline V gene data show CDR1 as SGHRS and CDR2 as YFSETQ. The CDR3 DNA follows: TGCGCCAGCAGCTTTCAACAACAACCTAACAATGAGCAGTTCTTC. Protein: CASSFQQQPNNEQFF.